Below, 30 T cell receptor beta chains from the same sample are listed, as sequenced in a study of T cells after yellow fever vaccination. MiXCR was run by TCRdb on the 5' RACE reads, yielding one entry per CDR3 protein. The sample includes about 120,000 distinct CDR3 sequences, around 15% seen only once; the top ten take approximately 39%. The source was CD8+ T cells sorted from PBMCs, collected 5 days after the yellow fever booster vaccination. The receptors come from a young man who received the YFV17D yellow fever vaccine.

The CDR3 is CASSQDRGTNYGYTF. The CDR3 DNA follows: TGCGCCAGCAGCCAAGACCGAGGGACCAACTATGGCTACACCTTC. This sequence joins TRBV4-3 and TRBJ1-2; D possibly corresponds to TRBD1 (5 bases). The germline V gene has CDR1 LGHNA and CDR2 YSLEER. The V end lost 0 bases, the J end lost 2 bases, and 10 bases lay between the germline ends. The CDR3 contains 15 residues.

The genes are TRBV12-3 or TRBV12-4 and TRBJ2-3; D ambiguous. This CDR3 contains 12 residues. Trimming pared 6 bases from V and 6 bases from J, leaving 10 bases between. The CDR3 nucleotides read TGTGCCAGCAGCCATTTTAGGGATACGCAGTATTTT. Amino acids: CASSHFRDTQYF.

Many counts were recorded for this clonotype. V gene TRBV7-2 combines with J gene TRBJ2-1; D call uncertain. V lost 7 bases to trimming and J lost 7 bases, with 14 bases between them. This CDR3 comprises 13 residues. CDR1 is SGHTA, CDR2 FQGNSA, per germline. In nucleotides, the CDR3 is TGTGCCAGCACCCCCCTCGGCGCAAATGAGCAGTTCTTC. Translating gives CASTPLGANEQFF.

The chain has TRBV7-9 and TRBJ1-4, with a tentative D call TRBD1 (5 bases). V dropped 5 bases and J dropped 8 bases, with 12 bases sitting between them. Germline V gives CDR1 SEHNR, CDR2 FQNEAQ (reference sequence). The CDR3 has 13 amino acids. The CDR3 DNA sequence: TGTGCCAGCAGCGAGACAGTGCCCGAAAAACTGTTTTTT. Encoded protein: CASSETVPEKLFF.

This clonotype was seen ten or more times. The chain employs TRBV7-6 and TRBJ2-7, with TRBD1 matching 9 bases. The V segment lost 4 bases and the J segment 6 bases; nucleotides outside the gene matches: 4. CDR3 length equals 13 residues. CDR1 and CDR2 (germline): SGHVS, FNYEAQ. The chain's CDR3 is CASSSDRGREQYF. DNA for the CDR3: TGTGCCAGCAGCTCGGACAGGGGTCGCGAGCAGTACTTC.

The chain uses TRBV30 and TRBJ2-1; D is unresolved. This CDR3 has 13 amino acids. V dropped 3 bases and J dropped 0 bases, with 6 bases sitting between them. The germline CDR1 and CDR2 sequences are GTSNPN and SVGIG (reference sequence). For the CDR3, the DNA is TGTGCCTGGAGCGGCAGCTCCTACAATGAGCAGTTCTTC. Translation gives CAWSGSSYNEQFF.

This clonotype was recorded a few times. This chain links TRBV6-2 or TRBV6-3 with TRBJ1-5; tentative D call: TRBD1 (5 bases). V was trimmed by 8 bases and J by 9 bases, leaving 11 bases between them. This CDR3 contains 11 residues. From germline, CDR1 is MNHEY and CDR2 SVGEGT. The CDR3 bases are TGTGCCAGCGCCGGGGGGGGGCCCCAGCATTTT. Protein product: CASAGGGPQHF.

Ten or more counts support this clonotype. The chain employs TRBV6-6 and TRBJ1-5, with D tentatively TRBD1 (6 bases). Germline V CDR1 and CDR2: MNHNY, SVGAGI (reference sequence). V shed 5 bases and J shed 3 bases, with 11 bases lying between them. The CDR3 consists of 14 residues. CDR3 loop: CASSHGQLNQPQHF. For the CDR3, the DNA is TGTGCCAGCAGTCATGGACAGCTCAATCAGCCCCAGCATTTT.

CDR3 DNA sequence: TGCGCCAGCAGCCAAGACCGAGGCAGGGTGTACGAGCAGTACTTC. Protein sequence: CASSQDRGRVYEQYF. This chain links TRBV4-3 with TRBJ2-7; weak D call: TRBD1 (5 bases). CDR1 is LGHNA and CDR2 is YSLEER in the germline V gene. The ends were cut back, 0 bases at V and 4 bases at J, with 13 bases in the middle. CDR3 length: 15 amino acids.

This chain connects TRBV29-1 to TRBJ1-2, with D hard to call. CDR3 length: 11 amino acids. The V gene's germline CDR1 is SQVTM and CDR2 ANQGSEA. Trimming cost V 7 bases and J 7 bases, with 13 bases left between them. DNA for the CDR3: TGCAGCGCTAGAGGAGGGTTTGGCTACACCTTC. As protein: CSARGGFGYTF.

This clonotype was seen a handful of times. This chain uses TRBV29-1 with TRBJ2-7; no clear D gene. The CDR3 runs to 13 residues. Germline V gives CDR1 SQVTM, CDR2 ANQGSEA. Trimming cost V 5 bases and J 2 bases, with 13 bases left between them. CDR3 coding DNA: TGCAGCGTTTATGTGGTCACCACCTACGAGCAGTACTTC. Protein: CSVYVVTTYEQYF.

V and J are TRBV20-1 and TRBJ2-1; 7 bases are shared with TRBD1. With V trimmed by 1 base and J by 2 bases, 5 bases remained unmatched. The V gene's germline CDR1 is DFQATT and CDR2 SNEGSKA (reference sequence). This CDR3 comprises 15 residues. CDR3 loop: CSARVTGDPYNEQFF. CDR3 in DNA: TGCAGTGCTAGAGTCACAGGGGACCCCTACAATGAGCAGTTCTTC.

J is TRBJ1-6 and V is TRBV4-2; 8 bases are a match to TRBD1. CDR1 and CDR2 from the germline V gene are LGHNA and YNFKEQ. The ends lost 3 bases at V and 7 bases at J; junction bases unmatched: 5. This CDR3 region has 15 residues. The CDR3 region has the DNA TGTGCCAGCAGCCATACCGGGACAGGAAATTCACCCCTCCACTTT. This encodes CASSHTGTGNSPLHF.

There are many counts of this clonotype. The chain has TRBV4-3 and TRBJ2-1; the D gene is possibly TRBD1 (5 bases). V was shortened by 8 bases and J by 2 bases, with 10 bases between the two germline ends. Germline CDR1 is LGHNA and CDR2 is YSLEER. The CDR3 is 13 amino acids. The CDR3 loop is CASGQDTYNEQFF. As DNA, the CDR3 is TGCGCCAGCGGGCAGGACACCTACAATGAGCAGTTCTTC.

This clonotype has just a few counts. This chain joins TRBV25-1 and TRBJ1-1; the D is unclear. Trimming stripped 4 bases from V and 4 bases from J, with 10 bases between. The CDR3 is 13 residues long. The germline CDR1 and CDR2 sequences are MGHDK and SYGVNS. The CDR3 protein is CASSVKASTEAFF. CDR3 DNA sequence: TGTGCCAGCAGTGTGAAGGCGAGCACTGAAGCTTTCTTT.

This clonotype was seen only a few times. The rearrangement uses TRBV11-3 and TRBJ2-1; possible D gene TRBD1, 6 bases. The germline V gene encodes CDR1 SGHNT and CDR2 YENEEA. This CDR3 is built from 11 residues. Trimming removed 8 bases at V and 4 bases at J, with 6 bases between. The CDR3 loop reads CASGQYNEQFF. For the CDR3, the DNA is TGTGCCAGCGGACAGTACAATGAGCAGTTCTTC.

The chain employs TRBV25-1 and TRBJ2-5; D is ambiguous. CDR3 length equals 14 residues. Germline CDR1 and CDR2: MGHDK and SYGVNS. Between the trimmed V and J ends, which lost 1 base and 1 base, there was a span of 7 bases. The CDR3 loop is CASSEWRSQETQYF. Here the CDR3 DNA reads TGTGCCAGCAGTGAATGGCGGAGCCAAGAGACCCAGTACTTC.

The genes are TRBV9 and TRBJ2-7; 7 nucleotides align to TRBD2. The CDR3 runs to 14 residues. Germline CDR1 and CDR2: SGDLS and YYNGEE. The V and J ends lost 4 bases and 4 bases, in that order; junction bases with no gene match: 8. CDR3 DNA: TGTGCCAGCAGCACCGCCGGGACTAATTACGAGCAGTACTTC. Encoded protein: CASSTAGTNYEQYF.

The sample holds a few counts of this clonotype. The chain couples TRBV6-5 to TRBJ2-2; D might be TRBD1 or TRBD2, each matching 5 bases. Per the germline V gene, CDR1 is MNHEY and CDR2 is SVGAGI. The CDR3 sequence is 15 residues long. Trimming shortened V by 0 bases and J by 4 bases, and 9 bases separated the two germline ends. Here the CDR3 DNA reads TGTGCCAGCAGTTACTCGACGGGGCTCACCGGGGAGCTGTTTTTT. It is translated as CASSYSTGLTGELFF.

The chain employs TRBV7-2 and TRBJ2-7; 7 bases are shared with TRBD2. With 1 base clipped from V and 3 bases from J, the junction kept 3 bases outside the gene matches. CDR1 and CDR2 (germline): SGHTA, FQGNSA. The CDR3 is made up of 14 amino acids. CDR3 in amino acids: CASSLGPGGYEQYF. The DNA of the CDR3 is TGTGCCAGCAGCTTAGGCCCGGGGGGCTACGAGCAGTACTTC.

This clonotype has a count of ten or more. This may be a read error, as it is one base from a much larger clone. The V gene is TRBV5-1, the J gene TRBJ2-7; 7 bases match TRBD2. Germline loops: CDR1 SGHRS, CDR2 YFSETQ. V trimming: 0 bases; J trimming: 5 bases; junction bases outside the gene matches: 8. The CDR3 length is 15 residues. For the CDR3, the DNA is TGCGCCAGCAGCTTGGAAGGACTGGGGGGGGACGAGCAGTACTTC. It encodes CASSLEGLGGDEQYF.

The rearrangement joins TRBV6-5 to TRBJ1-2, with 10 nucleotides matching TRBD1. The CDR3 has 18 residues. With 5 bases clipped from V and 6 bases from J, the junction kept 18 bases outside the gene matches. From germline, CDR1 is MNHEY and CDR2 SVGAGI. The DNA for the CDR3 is TGTGCCAGCAGTAAAACCGGGACAGGGGACCGCTTGATCCATGGCTACACCTTC. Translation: CASSKTGTGDRLIHGYTF.

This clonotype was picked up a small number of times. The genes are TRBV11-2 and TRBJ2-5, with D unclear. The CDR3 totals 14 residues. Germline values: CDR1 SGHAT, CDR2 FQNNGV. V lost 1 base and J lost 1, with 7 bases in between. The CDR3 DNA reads TGTGCCAGCAGCTTAGGTTACAGCCAAGAGACCCAGTACTTC. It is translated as CASSLGYSQETQYF.

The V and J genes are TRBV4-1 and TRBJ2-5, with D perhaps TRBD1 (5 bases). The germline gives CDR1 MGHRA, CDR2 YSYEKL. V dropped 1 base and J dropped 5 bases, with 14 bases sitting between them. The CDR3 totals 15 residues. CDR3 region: CASSQVNRPEETQYF. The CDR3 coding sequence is TGCGCCAGCAGCCAAGTTAACAGGCCGGAGGAGACCCAGTACTTC.

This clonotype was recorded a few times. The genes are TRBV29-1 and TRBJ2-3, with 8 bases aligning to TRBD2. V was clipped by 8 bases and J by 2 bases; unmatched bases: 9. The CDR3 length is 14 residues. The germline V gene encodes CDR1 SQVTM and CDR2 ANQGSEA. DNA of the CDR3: TGCAGCCTTTTAGCGGGATCGGCCACAGATACGCAGTATTTT. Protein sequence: CSLLAGSATDTQYF.

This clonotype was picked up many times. In nucleotides, the CDR3 is TGTGCCAGCAAACAGGGACTAGCTTCCACCTACGAGCAGTACTTC. Its protein product is CASKQGLASTYEQYF. The chain links TRBV27 to TRBJ2-7, with 9 positions matching TRBD2. V gave up 7 bases and J gave up 2 bases; unmatched junction bases: 9. Per the germline V gene, CDR1 is MNHEY and CDR2 is SMNVEV (reference sequence). This CDR3 is 15 amino acids long.

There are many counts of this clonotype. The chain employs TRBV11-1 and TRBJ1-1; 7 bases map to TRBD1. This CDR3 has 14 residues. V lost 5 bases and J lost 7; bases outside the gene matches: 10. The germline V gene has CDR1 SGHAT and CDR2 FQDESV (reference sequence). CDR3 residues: CASSPLTGHSEAFF. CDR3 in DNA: TGTGCCAGCAGCCCCCTGACAGGGCATAGTGAAGCTTTCTTT.

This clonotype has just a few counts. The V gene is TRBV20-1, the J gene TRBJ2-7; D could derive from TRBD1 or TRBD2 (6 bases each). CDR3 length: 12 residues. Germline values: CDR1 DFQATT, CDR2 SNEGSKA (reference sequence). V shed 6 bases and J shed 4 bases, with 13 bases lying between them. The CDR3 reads CSATEGGYEQYF. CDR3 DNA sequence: TGCAGTGCCACCGAAGGGGGGTACGAGCAGTACTTC.

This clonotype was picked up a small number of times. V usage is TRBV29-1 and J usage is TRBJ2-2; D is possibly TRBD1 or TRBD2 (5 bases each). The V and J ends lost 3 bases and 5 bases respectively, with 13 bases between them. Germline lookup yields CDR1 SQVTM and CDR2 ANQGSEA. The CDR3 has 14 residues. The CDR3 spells CSVEDLEGTGELFF. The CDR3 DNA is TGCAGCGTTGAGGATCTTGAGGGGACCGGGGAGCTGTTTTTT.

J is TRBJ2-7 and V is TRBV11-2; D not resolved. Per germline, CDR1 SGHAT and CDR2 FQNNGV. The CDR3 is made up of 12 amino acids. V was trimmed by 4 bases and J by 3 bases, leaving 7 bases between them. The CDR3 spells CASSSTDYEQYF. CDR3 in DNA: TGTGCCAGCAGCTCCACGGACTACGAGCAGTACTTC.